These 19 T cell receptor beta chains were sequenced from one sample in a study of T cell responses to AZD1222 COVID-19 vaccine. Repertoires were generated with immunoSEQ multiplex PCR, while TCRdb's copy carries only in-frame clones and drops some. The sample includes some 140,000 clones, about 91% seen only once; the top ten take about 2.1%. This specimen consisted of peripheral blood, obtained 28 days after the second AZD1222 dose. These TCRs come from an adult who received the AZD1222 COVID-19 vaccine.

This chain's CDR3 is CASSLDRDRGNSPLHF. CDR3 coding DNA: TGTGCCAGCAGCTTAGATCGGGACAGGGGAAATTCACCCCTCCACTTT. The genes are TRBV11-1 and TRBJ1-6, with 10 bases matching TRBD1. In germline, CDR1 is SGHAT, CDR2 FQDESV (reference sequence). V shed 1 base and J 7 bases; nucleotides not matched to a gene: 4. The CDR3 has 16 residues.

The rearrangement uses TRBV2 and TRBJ2-2; D might be TRBD1 or TRBD2, each matching 6 bases. The germline gives CDR1 SNHLY, CDR2 FYNNEI. The V gene lost 6 bases and the J gene lost 6 bases, with 14 bases spanning the gap. CDR3 length equals 14 residues. The CDR3 spells CASRVNREAGELFF. CDR3 bases: TGTGCCAGCAGAGTTAACAGGGAGGCCGGGGAGCTGTTTTTT.

The V call is TRBV12-3 or TRBV12-4, the J call TRBJ1-2; D gene ambiguous. The CDR3 spans 13 residues. The V and J ends lost 3 bases and 4 bases respectively, with 9 bases between them. In nucleotides, the CDR3 is TGTGCCAGCAGTTTGGAGAGCTCCTATGGCTACACCTTC. Protein: CASSLESSYGYTF.

The chain employs TRBV5-5 and TRBJ2-5; D is possibly TRBD1 (6 bases). The CDR3 consists of 13 residues. Germline V gene data show CDR1 as SGHKS and CDR2 as YYEKEE (reference sequence). Deletions cut 1 base from V and 3 bases from J, with 7 bases between. Here the CDR3 DNA reads TGTGCCAGCAGCTTGCACAGGGAAGAGACCCAGTACTTC. Translated, it gives CASSLHREETQYF.

This rearrangement joins TRBV12-5 to TRBJ1-3; TRBD1 aligns across 7 bases. V lost 2 bases, J lost 7 bases, and 8 bases stayed unmatched. The germline gives CDR1 LGHNT, CDR2 FRNRAP. The CDR3 consists of 15 residues. In DNA, the CDR3 is TGTGCTAGTGGTTTGAGAGGGGGCGATTGGAACACCATATATTTT. The encoded protein is CASGLRGGDWNTIYF. The full variable domain, in which reference TRBV12-5 and TRBJ1-3 provide the parts outside the CDR3, is DARVTQTPRHKVTEMGQEVTMRCQPILGHNTVFWYRQTMMQGLELLAYFRNRAPLDDSGMPKDRFSAEMPDATLATLKIQPSEPRDSAVYFCASGLRGGDWNTIYFGEGSWLTVV.

This clone was seen just once. The V and J genes are TRBV6-2 or TRBV6-3 and TRBJ2-7, with TRBD1 identical over 7 bases. The CDR3 spans 14 residues. Germline assignment: CDR1 MNHEY and CDR2 SVGEGT. V shed 6 bases, J shed 5 bases, and the junction held 10 bases outside the gene matches. CDR3 in amino acids: CASSSRGPRHEQYF. CDR3 DNA sequence: TGTGCCAGCAGCTCAAGGGGGCCGCGCCACGAGCAGTACTTC.

This clone came up once. The rearrangement links TRBV4-1 to TRBJ1-2; D possibly corresponds to TRBD1 (6 bases). The germline gives CDR1 MGHRA, CDR2 YSYEKL. Trimming took off 0 bases at V and 3 bases at J, with 11 bases between the two ends. This CDR3 region has 15 residues. The CDR3 DNA reads as TGCGCCAGCAGCCAAGAGCCAGGGGCCCACTATGGCTACACCTTC. It is translated as CASSQEPGAHYGYTF.

The V call is TRBV7-3, the J call TRBJ1-2; tentatively, D is TRBD1 (6 bases). CDR1 and CDR2 (germline): SGHTA, FQGTGA. This CDR3 is built from 15 residues. Trimming stripped 4 bases from V and 2 bases from J, with 14 bases between. The CDR3 nucleotides are TGTGCCAGCAGCTCCTCAGGGGATACAAACTATGGCTACACCTTC. Residues: CASSSSGDTNYGYTF.

The chain has TRBV27 and TRBJ2-7; D is undetermined. There are 16 residues in the CDR3. V was shortened by 3 bases and J by 0 bases, with 15 bases between the two germline ends. In germline, CDR1 is MNHEY, CDR2 SMNVEV (reference sequence). CDR3 loop: CASSFLGSPSSYEQYF. DNA for the CDR3: TGTGCCAGCAGTTTTCTTGGGTCCCCTAGCTCCTACGAGCAGTACTTC.

V usage is TRBV29-1 and J usage is TRBJ2-7; a weak D match, TRBD1 (6 bases). This CDR3 contains 15 residues. V was pared by 4 bases and J by 3 bases, with 19 bases between. The germline V gene encodes CDR1 SQVTM and CDR2 ANQGSEA. The CDR3 reads CSVGEGIQGFYEQYV. The CDR3 DNA reads TGCAGCGTTGGGGAAGGGATACAGGGTTTCTACGAGCAGTACGTC.

This rearrangement joins TRBV7-9 to TRBJ2-5, with D hard to call. Germline V CDR1 and CDR2: SEHNR, FQNEAQ (reference sequence). CDR3 size: 14 residues. Trimming took off 2 bases at V and 5 bases at J, with 12 bases between the two ends. This CDR3 is CASSLHGEGETQYF. The CDR3 bases are TGTGCCAGCAGCTTACATGGCGAAGGGGAGACCCAGTACTTC.

The V call is TRBV6-2 or TRBV6-3, the J call TRBJ1-3; D gene ambiguous. Germline CDR1 and CDR2: MNHEY and SVGEGT. The V end lost 3 bases, the J end lost 0 bases, and 15 bases lay between the germline ends. The CDR3 is made up of 17 amino acids. CDR3 DNA sequence: TGTGCCAGCAGTTATGTCGGCGTGTACTCCTCTGGAAACACCATATATTTT. Translating it yields CASSYVGVYSSGNTIYF.

The chain links TRBV7-9 to TRBJ1-6; no firm D call. The germline CDR1 and CDR2 sequences are SEHNR and FQNEAQ (reference sequence). The V end was cut by 2 bases, the J end by 6 bases, with 17 bases between. The length of the CDR3 is 17 residues. The CDR3 spells CASSLFASQNVNSPLHF. The DNA for the CDR3 is TGTGCCAGCAGCTTATTTGCAAGTCAGAACGTTAATTCACCCCTCCACTTT.

The chain carries TRBV7-9 and TRBJ1-1, with unresolved D. The CDR3 runs to 13 residues. Germline values: CDR1 SEHNR, CDR2 FQNEAQ (reference sequence). V lost 5 bases, J lost 0 bases, and 7 bases lay in between. CDR3 region: CASSLGMNTEAFF. The CDR3 nucleotides are TGTGCCAGCAGCCTAGGGATGAACACTGAAGCTTTCTTT.

This chain joins TRBV4-2 and TRBJ1-1, with a weak D call TRBD1 (6 bases). V was shortened by 1 base and J by 4 bases, with 25 bases between the two germline ends. Per germline, CDR1 LGHNA and CDR2 YNFKEQ. The CDR3 spans 19 residues. CDR3 residues: CASSQVDMVAGAPGTEAFF. CDR3 nucleotide sequence: TGTGCCAGCAGCCAAGTGGACATGGTGGCAGGGGCGCCTGGCACTGAAGCTTTCTTT.

CDR3 protein: CASSLLGQGYF. The CDR3 DNA follows: TGTGCCAGCAGCTTATTAGGACAGGGATATTTT. This chain links TRBV7-9 with TRBJ1-3; 8 bases map to TRBD1. The CDR3 sequence is 11 residues long. The junction had 3 bases not matched to a gene; V was cut back by 2 bases and J by 15 bases. Germline V lookup: CDR1 SEHNR, CDR2 FQNEAQ (reference sequence). The full variable domain, with the rest looked up from reference TRBV7-9 and TRBJ1-3, is DTGVSQNPRHKITKRGQNVTFRCDPISEHNRLYWYRQTLGQGPEFLTYFQNEAQLEKSRLLSDRFSAERPKGSFSTLEIQRTEQGDSAMYLCASSLLGQGYFGEGSWLTVV.

The CDR3 region is CASSSQEGTEAFF. The CDR3 DNA follows: TGTGCCAGCAGCTCTCAAGAGGGCACTGAAGCTTTCTTT. The gene calls are TRBV7-3 and TRBJ1-1; D ambiguous. CDR1 and CDR2 (germline): SGHTA, FQGTGA. The CDR3 has 13 residues. V lost 4 bases, J lost 4 bases, and 10 bases lay in between.

This chain uses TRBV7-8 with TRBJ2-2; 9 bases are shared with TRBD1. Germline V gives CDR1 SGHVS, CDR2 FQNEAQ. The length of the CDR3 is 14 residues. V shed 7 bases and J 3 bases; nucleotides not matched to a gene: 3. Here the CDR3 DNA reads TGTGCCAGCACCCGGGACAGGGACACCGGGGAGCTGTTTTTT. Translation gives CASTRDRDTGELFF.

This clone was recorded a few times. J is TRBJ1-1 and V is TRBV11-1, with 11 bases that match TRBD1. Germline CDR1 and CDR2: SGHAT and FQDESV (reference sequence). The CDR3 extends over 14 amino acids. Trimming removed 5 bases from V and 5 bases from J; junction bases left unmatched: 4. This CDR3 reads CASSQGQGATEAFF. CDR3 sequence (DNA): TGTGCCAGCAGCCAAGGACAGGGGGCTACTGAAGCTTTCTTT.